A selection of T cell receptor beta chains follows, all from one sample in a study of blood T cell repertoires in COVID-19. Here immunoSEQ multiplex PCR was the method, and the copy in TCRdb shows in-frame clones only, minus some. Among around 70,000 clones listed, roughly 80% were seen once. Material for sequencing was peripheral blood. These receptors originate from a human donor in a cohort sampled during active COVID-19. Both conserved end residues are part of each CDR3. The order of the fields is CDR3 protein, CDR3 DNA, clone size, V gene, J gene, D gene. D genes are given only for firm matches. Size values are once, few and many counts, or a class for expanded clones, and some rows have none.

cdr3_aa: CASSTLQGAGGYTF; cdr3_nt: TGTGCCAGCAGCACATTACAGGGGGCAGGTGGCTACACCTTC; clone_size: -; v_call: TRBV27; j_call: TRBJ1-2; d_call: TRBD1
cdr3_aa: CATRGVGRSPSGRWEQYF; cdr3_nt: TGTGCCACCCGGGGTGTTGGCAGAAGTCCTAGCGGGAGATGGGAGCAGTACTTC; clone_size: once; v_call: TRBV28; j_call: TRBJ2-7; d_call: TRBD2
cdr3_aa: CASSLMGLAGGKSTDTQYF; cdr3_nt: TGCGCCAGCAGCTTAATGGGACTAGCGGGGGGGAAGAGCACAGATACGCAGTATTTT; clone_size: -; v_call: TRBV5-1; j_call: TRBJ2-3; d_call: TRBD2
cdr3_aa: CASSLGLAGAYEQYF; cdr3_nt: TGTGCCAGCAGCTTAGGACTAGCGGGAGCCTACGAGCAGTACTTC; clone_size: -; v_call: TRBV7-2; j_call: TRBJ2-7; d_call: TRBD2
cdr3_aa: CASSFSGGDTQYF; cdr3_nt: TGTGCCAGCAGCTTTTCGGGGGGAGATACGCAGTATTTT; clone_size: -; v_call: TRBV7-9; j_call: TRBJ2-3; d_call: TRBD2
cdr3_aa: CASSLRSGGTEAFF; cdr3_nt: TGTGCCAGCAGCTTACGGTCCGGGGGCACTGAAGCTTTCTTT; clone_size: few; v_call: TRBV13; j_call: TRBJ1-1; d_call: -
cdr3_aa: CASSFLTGDTEAFF; cdr3_nt: TGTGCCAGCAGTTTTCTTACAGGGGACACTGAAGCTTTCTTT; clone_size: -; v_call: TRBV2; j_call: TRBJ1-1; d_call: TRBD1
cdr3_aa: CASSYSSTGEAYEQFF; cdr3_nt: TGTGCCAGCAGTTATTCGTCGACAGGAGAGGCCTATGAGCAGTTCTTC; clone_size: -; v_call: TRBV6-2/TRBV6-3; j_call: TRBJ2-1; d_call: -
cdr3_aa: CASSSPTSGSTPGHNEQFF; cdr3_nt: TGCGCCAGCAGCTCCCCAACTAGCGGGAGTACGCCCGGCCACAATGAGCAGTTCTTC; clone_size: -; v_call: TRBV5-1; j_call: TRBJ2-1; d_call: TRBD2
cdr3_aa: CASSYAGGNQPQHF; cdr3_nt: TGTGCCAGCAGCTACGCCGGGGGCAATCAGCCCCAGCATTTT; clone_size: -; v_call: TRBV5-4; j_call: TRBJ1-5; d_call: -
cdr3_aa: CASSLHLGTSGRAGELFF; cdr3_nt: TGTGCCAGCAGCCTGCACCTCGGGACTAGCGGGAGGGCCGGGGAGCTGTTTTTT; clone_size: -; v_call: TRBV21-1; j_call: TRBJ2-2; d_call: -
cdr3_aa: CASSSGQNNEQFF; cdr3_nt: TGTGCCAGCAGTTCTGGACAAAACAATGAGCAGTTCTTC; clone_size: -; v_call: TRBV6-2/TRBV6-3; j_call: TRBJ2-1; d_call: -
cdr3_aa: CASSSGQGVANQPQHF; cdr3_nt: TGTGCCAGCAGTTCCGGACAGGGGGTAGCCAATCAGCCCCAGCATTTT; clone_size: -; v_call: TRBV6-2/TRBV6-3; j_call: TRBJ1-5; d_call: TRBD1
cdr3_aa: CASSHDRTTGELFF; cdr3_nt: TGCGCCAGCAGCCACGACAGGACGACCGGGGAGCTGTTTTTT; clone_size: -; v_call: TRBV4-1; j_call: TRBJ2-2; d_call: -
cdr3_aa: CSARTSNYGYTF; cdr3_nt: TGCAGCGCTCGGACATCTAACTATGGCTACACCTTC; clone_size: -; v_call: TRBV29-1; j_call: TRBJ1-2; d_call: -
cdr3_aa: CASSPRGQGSQETQYF; cdr3_nt: TGTGCCAGCAGCCCGCGCGGACAGGGCTCCCAAGAGACCCAGTACTTC; clone_size: -; v_call: TRBV5-8; j_call: TRBJ2-5; d_call: TRBD1
cdr3_aa: CASSSYQLAGGPDIQYF; cdr3_nt: TGCGCCAGCAGCTCCTATCAACTAGCGGGAGGGCCAGACATTCAGTACTTC; clone_size: -; v_call: TRBV5-1; j_call: TRBJ2-4; d_call: TRBD2
cdr3_aa: CASSLETGGIDSPLHF; cdr3_nt: TGTGCCAGCAGCTTAGAGACAGGGGGGATCGATTCACCCCTCCACTTT; clone_size: -; v_call: TRBV7-6; j_call: TRBJ1-6; d_call: TRBD1
cdr3_aa: CSVVEVEKLFF; cdr3_nt: TGCAGCGTTGTTGAGGTTGAAAAACTGTTTTTT; clone_size: -; v_call: TRBV29-1; j_call: TRBJ1-4; d_call: -
cdr3_aa: CAIGRGDTYEQYF; cdr3_nt: TGTGCCATCGGACGGGGTGATACCTACGAGCAGTACTTC; clone_size: few; v_call: TRBV28; j_call: TRBJ2-7; d_call: -